The 20 T cell receptor beta chains below come from one sample, sequenced in a study of blood T cell repertoires in COVID-19. Assay used: immunoSEQ multiplex PCR; TCRdb lists only in-frame clones, some missing. Of about 260,000 clones listed, approximately 89% are singletons. Sequencing was performed on PBMCs or T cells enriched from blood (not recorded which). Source of these receptors: a man aged 35-49 years who had been exposed to COVID-19.

The genes are TRBV4-1 and TRBJ1-6, with D possibly TRBD1 on 6 matching bases. The CDR3 consists of 15 residues. Trimming shortened V by 1 base and J by 5 bases, and 9 bases separated the two germline ends. CDR1 and CDR2 (germline): MGHRA, YSYEKL. CDR3 sequence: CASSQAGHNNSPLHF. The CDR3 nucleotides are TGCGCCAGCAGCCAAGCGGGACACAATAATTCACCCCTCCACTTT.

The chain carries TRBV7-9 and TRBJ1-1, with D unresolved. The CDR3 runs to 15 residues. Deletions cut 4 bases from V and 0 bases from J, with 12 bases between. Germline V lookup: CDR1 SEHNR, CDR2 FQNEAQ (reference sequence). CDR3 nucleotide sequence: TGTGCCAGCAGCTCCCGGGGAGAAATGAACACTGAAGCTTTCTTT. Translation gives CASSSRGEMNTEAFF.

The chain couples TRBV27 to TRBJ1-4; perhaps TRBD1 as D (5 bases). Trimming removed 5 bases from V and 5 bases from J, with 9 bases in between. CDR3 length: 13 residues. In germline, CDR1 is MNHEY, CDR2 SMNVEV (reference sequence). CDR3 bases: TGTGCCAGCAGTGCCAGACAGAATGAAAAACTGTTTTTT. It encodes CASSARQNEKLFF. Combining the CDR3 with reference TRBV27 and TRBJ1-4 gives the whole variable domain EAQVTQNPRYLITVTGKKLTVTCSQNMNHEYMSWYRQDPGLGLRQIYYSMNVEVTDKGDVPEGYKVSRKEKRNFPLILESPSPNQTSLYFCASSARQNEKLFFGSGTQLSVL.

The chain carries TRBV3-1 (or the pseudogene TRBV3-2) and TRBJ1-1; weak D call: TRBD1 (5 bases). This CDR3 has 13 residues. Germline CDR1 reads LGHDT; CDR2 reads YNNKEL (reference sequence). V lost 4 bases and J 4 bases, leaving 10 bases between the germline ends. CDR3 region: CASSLSGATEAFF. The DNA of the CDR3 is TGTGCCAGCAGCCTCAGTGGGGCCACTGAAGCTTTCTTT.

On this clone itself: The same CDR3 also results from other DNA sequences found in this sample. The chain combines TRBV6-4 with TRBJ2-1; TRBD2 matches 8 bases. Germline CDR1 MRHNA, CDR2 SNTAGT. V trimming: 3 bases; J trimming: 6 bases; junction bases outside the gene matches: 7. The CDR3 runs 15 residues. For the CDR3, the DNA is TGTGCCAGCAGTGAACGAGCGGGAGAGGGCAATGAGCAGTTCTTC. This translates into CASSERAGEGNEQFF.

J is TRBJ2-3 and V is TRBV7-9; TRBD2 is a possible D gene (5 bases). V lost 5 bases and J 2 bases, leaving 14 bases between the germline ends. This CDR3 spans 15 amino acids. The germline V gene encodes CDR1 SEHNR and CDR2 FQNEAQ (reference sequence). CDR3 DNA: TGTGCCAGCAGCCCCGGGGAGTTCGACACAGATACGCAGTATTTT. This codes for CASSPGEFDTDTQYF.

This chain links TRBV3-1 (or the pseudogene TRBV3-2) with TRBJ2-7; 13 positions match TRBD2. Germline V gives CDR1 LGHDT, CDR2 YNNKEL (reference sequence). The V and J ends lost 4 bases and 1 base, in that order; junction bases with no gene match: 1. This CDR3 region has 15 residues. CDR3 amino acids: CASSLGLAGSYEQYF. The CDR3 DNA sequence: TGTGCCAGCAGCCTGGGACTAGCGGGATCCTACGAGCAGTACTTC.

The rearrangement links TRBV5-1 to TRBJ2-1; TRBD2 matches 8 bases. The length of the CDR3 is 14 residues. CDR1 is SGHRS, CDR2 YFSETQ, per germline. The junction had 10 bases not matched to a gene; V was cut back by 5 bases and J by 9 bases. The CDR3 loop reads CASSPGGPEIEQFF. CDR3 bases: TGCGCCAGCAGTCCGGGAGGGCCGGAAATTGAGCAGTTCTTC.

The chain uses TRBV29-1 and TRBJ2-3, with 10 bases matching TRBD2. In germline, CDR1 is SQVTM, CDR2 ANQGSEA. The CDR3 is 13 amino acids. V gave up 7 bases and J gave up 5 bases; unmatched junction bases: 6. The DNA for the CDR3 is TGCAGCGCCTCGGCTAGCGGGAGAGATACGCAGTATTTT. This gives the protein CSASASGRDTQYF.

V and J are TRBV5-4 and TRBJ1-1; D gene ambiguous. The CDR3 is made up of 12 amino acids. Per germline, CDR1 SGHNT and CDR2 YYREEE (reference sequence). V was pared by 3 bases and J by 6 bases, with 9 bases between. In DNA, the CDR3 is TGTGCCAGCAGCTCCCCACAGTCTGAAGCTTTCTTT. This encodes CASSSPQSEAFF.

The V call is TRBV12-2, the J call TRBJ2-1; the table assigns TRBD1, which was not confirmed against the DNA. TRBV12-2 is a known pseudogene. The CDR3 length is 17 residues. The CDR3 here is CASRLGDGTGESNEQFF. The CDR3, as DNA: TGTGCAAGTCGCTTAGGGGATGGGACAGGGGAGTCGAATGAGCAGTTCTTC.

The chain uses TRBV19 and TRBJ2-1; 7 bases fit TRBD1. The V and J ends lost 5 bases and 9 bases, in that order; junction bases with no gene match: 4. The CDR3 totals 12 residues. CDR1 LNHDA and CDR2 SQIVND come from the germline V gene (reference sequence). Written as DNA, the CDR3 is TGTGCCAGTAGTTATACAGGGGTTGAGCAGTTCTTC. The encoded protein is CASSYTGVEQFF.

The genes are TRBV6-2 or TRBV6-3 and TRBJ1-2; perhaps TRBD1 as D (5 bases). The CDR3 extends over 13 amino acids. V lost 5 bases and J 7 bases, leaving 14 bases between the germline ends. Germline CDR1 reads MNHEY; CDR2 reads SVGEGT. The CDR3 sequence is CASSLRQPIGYTF. Written as DNA, the CDR3 is TGTGCCAGCAGTCTCAGACAGCCCATTGGCTACACCTTC.

The chain is built from TRBV6-5 and TRBJ1-1; 8 nucleotides agree with TRBD1. CDR3 size: 15 residues. Per the germline V gene, CDR1 is MNHEY and CDR2 is SVGAGI. V dropped 4 bases and J dropped 1; count of bases not matched to a gene: 5. The CDR3 DNA sequence: TGTGCCAGCAGTTCCCCCGGACAGGGGAACACTGAAGCTTTCTTT. Amino acid sequence: CASSSPGQGNTEAFF.

This clone was picked up one time. This chain connects TRBV5-1 to TRBJ2-1; 14 nucleotides line up with TRBD2. V was clipped by 4 bases and J by 6 bases; unmatched bases: 6. CDR3 length equals 16 residues. Germline V gives CDR1 SGHRS, CDR2 YFSETQ. The CDR3 nucleotides are TGCGCCAGCAGCGCAGAGACTAGCGGGAGGGCCAATGAGCAGTTCTTC. Protein sequence: CASSAETSGRANEQFF.

This sequence joins TRBV6-9 and TRBJ1-1; D gene unclear. In germline, CDR1 is MNHGY, CDR2 SVAAGI. This CDR3 is 15 amino acids long. The V end lost 3 bases, the J end lost 0 bases, and 11 bases lay between the germline ends. CDR3 amino acids: CASSYPTDLNTEAFF. The CDR3 nucleotides are TGTGCCAGCAGTTACCCTACAGATTTGAACACTGAAGCTTTCTTT.

The rearrangement joins TRBV6-6 to TRBJ1-2; D is possibly TRBD1 (6 bases). V lost 8 bases, J lost 4 bases, and 23 bases lay in between. In germline, CDR1 is MNHNY, CDR2 SVGAGI (reference sequence). CDR3 length: 16 amino acids. CDR3 residues: CASSQGIYLPGYGYTF. CDR3 nucleotides: TGTGCCAGCTCGCAGGGGATATACCTACCTGGCTATGGCTACACCTTC.

The rearrangement uses TRBV12-5 and TRBJ2-3; 8 bases agree with TRBD1. The CDR3 has 18 amino acids. Germline V gene lookup returns CDR1 LGHNT and CDR2 FRNRAP. The ends lost 0 bases at V and 0 bases at J; junction bases unmatched: 8. The chain's CDR3 is CASGLVLGDRSSTDTQYF. The CDR3, as DNA: TGTGCTAGTGGTTTGGTACTGGGGGACAGGTCTAGCACAGATACGCAGTATTTT.

The V and J genes are TRBV6-5 and TRBJ1-6; no clear D gene. Germline loops: CDR1 MNHEY, CDR2 SVGAGI. Trimming shortened V by 6 bases and J by 4 bases, and 10 bases separated the two germline ends. The length of the CDR3 is 14 residues. This CDR3 is CASRGGPYNSPLHF. The DNA for the CDR3 is TGTGCCAGCAGAGGAGGACCTTATAATTCACCCCTCCACTTT.

The gene calls are TRBV19 and TRBJ1-5; a possible D gene is TRBD1 (5 bases). V lost 9 bases, J lost 0 bases, and 12 bases lay in between. CDR1 and CDR2 from the germline V gene are LNHDA and SQIVND (reference sequence). The CDR3 runs 14 residues. CDR3 region: CASRDRYSNQPQHF. The CDR3 region has the DNA TGTGCCAGCCGTGACAGATATAGCAATCAGCCCCAGCATTTT.